This T cell receptor (beta chain) was sequenced for a study of T cells in Graves' hyperthyroidism and ophthalmopathy. There are a few counts of this clonotype. The CDR3 is 13 amino acids. The J segment lost 5 bases and the V segment lost 4 bases, leaving 3 bases of the junction unmatched. From germline, CDR1 is MNHEY and CDR2 SVGEGT. Template material for amplifying TCR beta CDR3 regions consisted of RNA transcripts. The TCR CDR3 first-round RT-PCR relied on the HTBI primer set. TCRdb reanalysed the multiplex PCR reads using MiXCR and keeps one entry per CDR3 protein. The sample consists of hundreds of thousands of distinct CDR3 sequences, about 20% of them appearing once.

The clonotype comes from a man between 40 and 49 years old with Graves' ophthalmopathy. The gene calls are TRBV6-2 or TRBV6-3 and TRBJ1-2; TRBD1 matches 8 bases. Specimen: blood. The CDR3 loop reads CASSWTGLYGYTF. In DNA, the CDR3 is TGTGCCAGCAGTTGGACAGGGTTATATGGCTACACCTTC.